Reported below is one TCR beta chain. The protocol was immunoSEQ multiplex PCR, while the TCRdb copy is restricted to in-frame clones and leaves out a portion. The profile covers roughly 95,000 clones, with about 85% appearing a single time and approximately 22% taken by the ten largest. The length of the CDR3 is 16 residues. V gave up 1 base and J gave up 5 bases, with 15 bases separating them. The germline gives CDR1 LNHNV, CDR2 YYDKDF (reference sequence). These data come from a study of cytomegalovirus exposure and HLA in healthy donors. The source material was PBMCs. This sequence was found in a man younger than 30 in good health and CMV-seropositive. This chain joins TRBV15 and TRBJ1-5; no clear D gene. CDR3 in amino acids: CATSRGAGFSDQPQHF. Here the CDR3 DNA reads TGTGCCACCAGCAGAGGAGCCGGGTTCAGCGATCAGCCCCAGCATTTT.